This entry concerns a single T cell receptor beta chain. The data derive from a study of blood T cell repertoires in COVID-19. Across the study: In each case, the material was cDNA or gDNA derived from T cells, B-cell-depleted T cells, or PBMCs.

V lost 1 base and J 7 bases, leaving 8 bases between the germline ends. CDR1 KGHSH and CDR2 LQKENI come from the germline V gene. The CDR3 totals 13 residues. TCRdb's copy holds only in-frame clones and misses some; the assay was immunoSEQ multiplex PCR. Counted here are 350,000 to 450,000 clones, 85% occurring once; the ten biggest clones make up roughly 3.6%. This chain joins TRBV18 and TRBJ2-1; tentatively, D is TRBD1 (5 bases). Sequencing was performed on peripheral blood. The clonotype was recovered from a young woman with acute or convalescent COVID-19. The CDR3 spells CASSPLRENEQFF. The CDR3 DNA follows: TGTGCCAGCTCACCACTCAGGGAAAATGAGCAGTTCTTC.